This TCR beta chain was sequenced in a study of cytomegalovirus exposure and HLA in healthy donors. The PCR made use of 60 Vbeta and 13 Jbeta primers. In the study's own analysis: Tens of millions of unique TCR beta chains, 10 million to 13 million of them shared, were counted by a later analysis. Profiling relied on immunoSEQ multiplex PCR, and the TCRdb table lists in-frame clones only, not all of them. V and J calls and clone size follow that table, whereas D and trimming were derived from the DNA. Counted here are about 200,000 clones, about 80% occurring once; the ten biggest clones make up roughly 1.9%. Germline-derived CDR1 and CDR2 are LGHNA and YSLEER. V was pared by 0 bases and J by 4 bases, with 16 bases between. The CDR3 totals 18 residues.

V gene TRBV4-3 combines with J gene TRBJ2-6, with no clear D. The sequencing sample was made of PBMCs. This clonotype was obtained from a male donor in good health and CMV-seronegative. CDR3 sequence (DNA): TGCGCCAGCAGCCAAGATGTACTACCCGACGGCGGGGCCAACGTCCTGACTTTC. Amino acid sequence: CASSQDVLPDGGANVLTF.